Listed here are 19 T cell receptor beta chains from one sample, sequenced in a study of cytomegalovirus exposure and HLA in healthy donors. The PCR contained 60 Vbeta and 13 Jbeta primers. Profiling relied on immunoSEQ multiplex PCR, and the TCRdb table lists in-frame clones only, not all of them. Of about 230,000 clones in the sample, about 84% were seen once. The specimen sequenced was PBMCs. The receptors stem from a human donor in good health.

V gene TRBV10-3 combines with J gene TRBJ2-2, with a weak D call TRBD2 (5 bases). The CDR3 sequence is 16 residues long. V was trimmed by 2 bases and J by 2 bases, leaving 12 bases between them. Germline-derived CDR1 and CDR2 are ENHRY and SYGVKD. CDR3 coding DNA: TGTGCCATCAGTGAGGGACTGAAATCCAACACCGGGGAGCTGTTTTTT. Translated, it gives CAISEGLKSNTGELFF.

The rearrangement joins TRBV10-3 to TRBJ2-3; 8 nucleotides agree with TRBD1. CDR3 size: 16 residues. Trimming cost V 8 bases and J 3 bases; bases outside gene matches: 13. The germline gives CDR1 ENHRY, CDR2 SYGVKD. The chain's CDR3 is CAIAVSDRGRTDTQYF. The CDR3 DNA sequence: TGTGCCATCGCAGTCTCCGACAGGGGTCGGACAGATACGCAGTATTTT.

With respect to this clone: The junction departs from the called germline gene at one end, perhaps through a read error. The chain has TRBV7-7 and TRBJ2-5; 7 nucleotides agree with TRBD2. CDR1 and CDR2 (germline): SSHAT, FNYEAQ (reference sequence). This CDR3 comprises 16 residues. DNA for the CDR3: TGTGCTAGCAGCTTAGCGGGCAGCGGGGTTCAAGAGACCCAGTACTTC. The encoded protein is CASSLAGSGVQETQYF.

The CDR3 sequence is CASRRRQGINEKLFF. DNA of the CDR3: TGTGCCAGCAGACGACGACAGGGGATTAATGAAAAACTGTTTTTT. The chain has TRBV13 and TRBJ1-4; 8 bases match TRBD1. Germline V gives CDR1 PRHDT, CDR2 FYEKMQ (reference sequence). Trimming removed 6 bases from V and 4 bases from J; junction bases left unmatched: 7. This CDR3 contains 15 residues. Combining the CDR3 with reference TRBV13 and TRBJ1-4 gives the whole variable domain AAGVIQSPRHLIKEKRETATLKCYPIPRHDTVYWYQQGPGQDPQFLISFYEKMQSDKGSIPDRFSAQQFSDYHSELNMSSLELGDSALYFCASRRRQGINEKLFFGSGTQLSVL.

Regarding this clone: The junction departs from germline at one end; a sequencing error may be responsible. The rearrangement joins TRBV14 to TRBJ2-2; 10 positions match TRBD2. Germline V CDR1 and CDR2: SGHDN, FVKESK. The length of the CDR3 is 16 residues. The CDR3 DNA reads as TGTGCCAGCAACCAACTAGCGGGAACGGGAACCGGGGAGCTGTTTTTT. Its translation is CASNQLAGTGTGELFF.

The rearrangement links TRBV5-1 to TRBJ2-3; TRBD2 agrees at 7 bases. The CDR3 covers 14 residues. The germline gives CDR1 SGHRS, CDR2 YFSETQ. J lost 4 bases, V lost 7 bases, and 9 bases had no gene match. CDR3 nucleotides: TGCGCCAGCGCTTCGGCGGGAGTGGCAGATACGCAGTATTTT. Translation gives CASASAGVADTQYF.

This rearrangement joins TRBV23-1 to TRBJ1-5; D might be TRBD1 (6 bases). TRBV23-1 is an ORF, with its function uncertain. V was cut by 0 bases and J by 0 bases, with 15 bases left in between. The CDR3 has 18 residues. The CDR3 DNA reads as TGCGCCAGCAGTCAATCCGCACAGGGAGGGAATAGCAATCAGCCCCAGCATTTT. It encodes CASSQSAQGGNSNQPQHF.

This clone was detected only once. The V and J genes are TRBV28 and TRBJ2-7; TRBD2 agrees at 9 bases. This CDR3 contains 15 residues. Germline CDR1 is MDHEN and CDR2 is SYDVKM. V shed 2 bases, J shed 6 bases, and the junction held 8 bases outside the gene matches. CDR3 loop: CASSLAAGGPLEQYF. The CDR3 coding sequence is TGTGCCAGCAGTTTAGCCGCGGGAGGGCCGCTCGAGCAGTACTTC.

This clone was detected ten times or more. The rearrangement joins TRBV6-6 to TRBJ2-7; 7 nucleotides line up with TRBD2. This CDR3 region has 13 residues. Germline V gene data show CDR1 as MNHNY and CDR2 as SVGAGI (reference sequence). Trimming cost V 7 bases and J 2 bases; bases outside gene matches: 5. CDR3 coding DNA: TGTGCCAGCACCCTAGCGGCAGCCTACGAGCAGTACTTC. Translated: CASTLAAAYEQYF.

J is TRBJ1-1 and V is TRBV10-3; the D gene is possibly TRBD1 (5 bases). The CDR3 extends over 13 amino acids. With 7 bases removed from V and 1 base from J, the gap between germline ends came to 10 bases. Per the germline V gene, CDR1 is ENHRY and CDR2 is SYGVKD. CDR3 in amino acids: CAITPQGNTEAFF. CDR3 nucleotide sequence: TGTGCCATCACCCCCCAGGGGAACACTGAAGCTTTCTTT.

The chain employs TRBV21-1 and TRBJ2-7; the table calls TRBD2, which could not be checked here. TRBV21-1 constitutes a pseudogene. The CDR3 spans 8 residues. The CDR3 here is CASTVTLF. The CDR3 nucleotides read TGTGCCAGCACAGTGACTCTTTTC.

The chain joins TRBV7-9 to TRBJ2-2; weak D call: TRBD2 (5 bases). The CDR3 sequence is 11 residues long. V was clipped by 7 bases and J by 7 bases, with 7 bases between them. CDR1 SEHNR and CDR2 FQNEAQ come from the germline V gene (reference sequence). CDR3 region: CASTRDGELFF. CDR3 bases: TGTGCCAGCACGAGGGACGGGGAGCTGTTTTTT.

The CDR3 reads CASSPKRGTYEQYF. The DNA for the CDR3 is TGTGCCAGCAGTCCCAAAAGGGGGACCTACGAGCAGTACTTC. This chain joins TRBV6-6 and TRBJ2-5, with D possibly matching TRBD1 (6 bases). The last part of the DNA fits TRBJ2-7 better; the J call may be wrong. The CDR3 sequence is 14 residues long. Germline values: CDR1 MNHNY, CDR2 SVGAGI (reference sequence).

The chain links TRBV10-3 to TRBJ1-1, with 7 bases aligning to TRBD1. V shed 7 bases, J shed 3 bases, and the junction held 5 bases outside the gene matches. The CDR3 covers 13 residues. Looked up from germline, CDR1 is ENHRY and CDR2 is SYGVKD. The CDR3 sequence: CAITITGDTEAFF. Written as DNA, the CDR3 is TGTGCCATCACTATAACAGGGGACACTGAAGCTTTCTTT.

This chain connects TRBV7-2 to TRBJ2-7, with 12 bases that match TRBD1. The CDR3 is 17 residues long. The germline CDR1 and CDR2 sequences are SGHTA and FQGNSA. V was clipped by 3 bases and J by 5 bases; unmatched bases: 11. The CDR3 DNA sequence: TGTGCCAGCAGCTTCACCTTACCGGGACAGGGGGCAGACGAGCAGTACTTC. Its protein is CASSFTLPGQGADEQYF.

This clone was seen a few times. The rearrangement joins TRBV27 to TRBJ2-7, with TRBD2 matching 14 bases. The V segment lost 1 base and the J segment 5 bases; nucleotides outside the gene matches: 7. Germline V gene sequence: CDR1 MNHEY, CDR2 SMNVEV (reference sequence). The CDR3 has 17 residues. In DNA, the CDR3 is TGTGCCAGCAGTTTATTCGGGACTAGCGGGAGATTGGACGAGCAGTACTTC. The encoded protein is CASSLFGTSGRLDEQYF.

The table lists this clone with a few counts. The chain carries TRBV27 and TRBJ2-7, with a possible D match to TRBD1 (6 bases). The germline V and J ends were trimmed by 6 bases and 2 bases, with 17 bases remaining between them. CDR1 is MNHEY and CDR2 is SMNVEV in the germline V gene (reference sequence). This CDR3 comprises 15 residues. CDR3 coding DNA: TGTGCCAGCAGCCAGACAGGATCCCCTCCCTACGAGCAGTACTTC. Its protein is CASSQTGSPPYEQYF.

V and J are TRBV7-9 and TRBJ2-3; 9 bases are a match to TRBD2. The V gene's germline CDR1 is SEHNR and CDR2 FQNEAQ (reference sequence). The V and J ends lost 4 bases and 0 bases, in that order; junction bases with no gene match: 2. The CDR3 has 15 residues. The CDR3 is CASSYTSGSTDTQYF. In DNA, the CDR3 is TGTGCCAGCAGCTACACTAGCGGGAGCACAGATACGCAGTATTTT.

This chain joins TRBV2 and TRBJ2-3; D remains ambiguous. CDR3 length: 11 residues. Trimming took off 4 bases at V and 4 bases at J, with 3 bases between the two ends. In germline, CDR1 is SNHLY, CDR2 FYNNEI. Written as DNA, the CDR3 is TGTGCCAGCAGTGCCGCAGATACGCAGTATTTT. Its translation is CASSAADTQYF.